Listed here is a single TCR beta chain. Its specificity is unknown. This sample stems from a study of shared clonotypes between healthy human individuals. Study-wide results and caveats: Apart from blood, nothing was sampled; tissue repertoires likely differ. Represented diversity (both genetic and exposure-history) was limited by the small number of donors. Several donors held about 5% of naive CD4 clonotypes in common.

The CDR3 has 16 amino acids. Per the germline V gene, CDR1 is SGHRS and CDR2 is YFSETQ. Using immunoSEQ multiplex PCR, the repertoire was profiled, and TCRdb retains in-frame clones only, with some absent. The sample lists approximately 92,000 clones; 60% to 75% were seen once. Sequences were obtained from memory CD8+ T cells sorted from blood. Subset: CD45RO+ cells pooled with CCR7-negative TemRA cells. This receptor was taken from a man aged 25 to 40 in good health. The rearrangement uses TRBV5-1 and TRBJ2-5; 11 bases are shared with TRBD2. TRBJ2-7 matches the DNA end more closely, so the J call is doubtful. CDR3 residues: CASSLAAGLAGGEQYF. The CDR3 region has the DNA TGCGCCAGCAGCTTGGCCGCGGGGCTAGCGGGAGGCGAGCAGTACTTC.